The rows below give T cell receptor beta chains drawn from one sample of a study of blood T cell repertoires in COVID-19. Sequencing used immunoSEQ multiplex PCR; TCRdb keeps in-frame clones, though not all of them. The sample lists over 25,000 clones, approximately 84% occurring once. The sequenced material came from peripheral blood. The receptors derive from an elderly woman with acute or convalescent COVID-19. Both conserved end residues are part of each CDR3. A D gene is named only where the DNA matches it firmly. Only part of the rows carry a size: once, few, many, or a class if the clone is expanded.

v_gene	abundance	j_gene	d_gene	CDR3aa	CDR3nt
TRBV19	-	TRBJ1-5	-	CASTTRGGNQPQHF	TGTGCCAGTACTACGCGGGGGGGAAATCAGCCCCAGCATTTT
TRBV10-3	-	TRBJ1-1	-	CAIRQGNTEAFF	TGTGCCATCAGACAGGGGAACACTGAAGCTTTCTTT
TRBV9	once	TRBJ2-5	-	CASSAHRNLYF	TGTGCCAGCAGCGCCCACAGGAACTTGTACTTC
TRBV2	few	TRBJ1-5	TRBD1	CATLGDRVNQPQHF	TGTGCCACCCTCGGGGACAGGGTCAATCAGCCCCAGCATTTT
TRBV29-1	-	TRBJ2-7	-	CSVVNTGSYEQYF	TGCAGCGTTGTAAATACGGGCTCCTACGAGCAGTACTTC
TRBV7-2	-	TRBJ1-1	-	CASSSFTGIAEAFF	TGTGCCAGCAGCTCGTTTACAGGGATCGCTGAAGCTTTCTTT
TRBV12-1	-	TRBJ2-3	-	CASSFAGRGDTQYF	TGTGCCAGCAGCTTCGCCGGGAGAGGAGATACGCAGTATTTT
TRBV5-1	-	TRBJ1-1	-	CASSLAPLNQGNTEAFF	TGCGCCAGCAGCTTGGCTCCCCTTAATCAGGGGAACACTGAAGCTTTCTTT
TRBV6-2/TRBV6-3	-	TRBJ2-3	TRBD2	CASSYPGLTSTDTQYF	TGTGCCAGCAGTTACCCGGGACTAACCAGCACAGATACGCAGTATTTT
TRBV5-1	-	TRBJ2-7	-	CASRRPGSSYEQYF	TGCGCCAGCAGGCGGCCGGGGAGCTCCTACGAGCAGTACTTC
TRBV28	-	TRBJ1-3	TRBD1	CASSPGGAEGNTIYF	TGTGCCAGCAGCCCAGGGGGCGCAGAGGGAAACACCATATATTTT
TRBV11-2	-	TRBJ2-1	-	CASSFGEQFF	TGTGCCAGCAGCTTTGGCGAGCAGTTCTTC
TRBV7-2	once	TRBJ2-2	-	CASSPLGAQNTGELFF	TGTGCCAGCAGCCCCCTCGGAGCGCAGAACACCGGGGAGCTGTTTTTT
TRBV2	-	TRBJ2-1	-	CASSSTSSNEQFF	TGTGCCAGCAGCAGCACTAGTTCCAATGAGCAGTTCTTC